This T cell receptor (beta chain) was sequenced for a study of CD8 T cells in Susac syndrome (dated by TCRdb to between 2018 and 2020). Background on the whole study: Whether CD8+ T cell activation and differentiation in Susac syndrome was antigen driven was tested using repertoire sequencing. The study compared CD8+ T cell repertoire clonality among roughly 12 healthy donors, some 14 Susac syndrome patients and around 16 multiple sclerosis patients.

From cysteine to phenylalanine, the CDR3 is 14 amino acids long. Here the CDR3 DNA is all that survives: 42 bases in frame from base 1. V was cut back by 3 bases and J by 11 bases, leaving a gap of 14 bases between them. Per the germline V gene (reference sequence), LNHNV is the CDR1 and YYDKDF is the CDR2. Overall study results and their limits: The number of individuals in the TCR sequencing and HLA analysis was acknowledged as relatively small.

RNA was extracted using the RNeasy kit, and roughly 0.5 to 1 microgram was reverse transcribed with random hexamers. The immunoSEQ multiplex PCR assay, which covers 54 Vbeta and 13 Jbeta segments, was used to amplify TCR beta CDR3 regions. To correct PCR amplification bias, a synthetic template baseline was used for both primer optimization and computational correction. The paper's processing steps were these. Reads were annotated to V, D and J genes according to IMGT and were analyzed with immunoSEQ Analyzer, with only productive sequences retained. To calculate clonality, Shannon entropy was normalized by log2 of the number of productive unique sequences and then subtracted from one. For each patient and control, public and private clones were evaluated within the 100 most prevalent clones. Clones were defined as Susac-specific when absent from the healthy and MS cohorts, from roughly 1,000 published viral clones and from other ImmuneACCESS disease sequences. TCRdb redid the processing of the public reads, applying fastp at Q25 and MiXCR, and retained in-frame beta chains. One record per CDR3 amino acid sequence lists the most common genes and DNA. TCRdb's processing, not the study's, gives the V and J calls here. This sample holds about 180,000 distinct CDR3 sequences; roughly 95% were observed only once. Of the sample, around 0.15% is held by the ten largest clones.

Comment on this clonotype: No antigen is known for it. Base quality data are lacking; no much larger clone is found one base away.

Peripheral blood CD8+ and CD4+ T cells from healthy donors, Susac syndrome patients and multiple sclerosis patients were profiled using high-throughput TCR beta sequencing. The multiple sclerosis controls were treatment-naive patients who had stable or active relapsing-remitting disease and met the revised McDonald criteria. Bulk CD8+ and CD4+ T cells were purified by magnetic negative isolation, whereas CD8+ TEMRA cells were enriched by FACS. Blood was collected in EDTA tubes and processed within 24 hours, with PBMCs isolated through density gradient centrifugation. PBMCs destined for TCR sequencing were cryopreserved in liquid nitrogen and later thawed in a 37 °C water bath. Purity of sorted or isolated CD4+, CD8+ and CD8+ TEMRA cells was at least 90%.

The receptor comes from a human donor with multiple sclerosis. The chain uses TRBV15 and TRBJ1-6; TRBD1 might be the D gene, on 6 matching bases. The sequencing input was CD8+ T cells from PBMCs. At the DNA level, the sequence is TGTGCCACCAGCAGGCGGGACACGGATCCACCCCTCCACTTT. This yields the protein CATSRRDTDPPLHF.